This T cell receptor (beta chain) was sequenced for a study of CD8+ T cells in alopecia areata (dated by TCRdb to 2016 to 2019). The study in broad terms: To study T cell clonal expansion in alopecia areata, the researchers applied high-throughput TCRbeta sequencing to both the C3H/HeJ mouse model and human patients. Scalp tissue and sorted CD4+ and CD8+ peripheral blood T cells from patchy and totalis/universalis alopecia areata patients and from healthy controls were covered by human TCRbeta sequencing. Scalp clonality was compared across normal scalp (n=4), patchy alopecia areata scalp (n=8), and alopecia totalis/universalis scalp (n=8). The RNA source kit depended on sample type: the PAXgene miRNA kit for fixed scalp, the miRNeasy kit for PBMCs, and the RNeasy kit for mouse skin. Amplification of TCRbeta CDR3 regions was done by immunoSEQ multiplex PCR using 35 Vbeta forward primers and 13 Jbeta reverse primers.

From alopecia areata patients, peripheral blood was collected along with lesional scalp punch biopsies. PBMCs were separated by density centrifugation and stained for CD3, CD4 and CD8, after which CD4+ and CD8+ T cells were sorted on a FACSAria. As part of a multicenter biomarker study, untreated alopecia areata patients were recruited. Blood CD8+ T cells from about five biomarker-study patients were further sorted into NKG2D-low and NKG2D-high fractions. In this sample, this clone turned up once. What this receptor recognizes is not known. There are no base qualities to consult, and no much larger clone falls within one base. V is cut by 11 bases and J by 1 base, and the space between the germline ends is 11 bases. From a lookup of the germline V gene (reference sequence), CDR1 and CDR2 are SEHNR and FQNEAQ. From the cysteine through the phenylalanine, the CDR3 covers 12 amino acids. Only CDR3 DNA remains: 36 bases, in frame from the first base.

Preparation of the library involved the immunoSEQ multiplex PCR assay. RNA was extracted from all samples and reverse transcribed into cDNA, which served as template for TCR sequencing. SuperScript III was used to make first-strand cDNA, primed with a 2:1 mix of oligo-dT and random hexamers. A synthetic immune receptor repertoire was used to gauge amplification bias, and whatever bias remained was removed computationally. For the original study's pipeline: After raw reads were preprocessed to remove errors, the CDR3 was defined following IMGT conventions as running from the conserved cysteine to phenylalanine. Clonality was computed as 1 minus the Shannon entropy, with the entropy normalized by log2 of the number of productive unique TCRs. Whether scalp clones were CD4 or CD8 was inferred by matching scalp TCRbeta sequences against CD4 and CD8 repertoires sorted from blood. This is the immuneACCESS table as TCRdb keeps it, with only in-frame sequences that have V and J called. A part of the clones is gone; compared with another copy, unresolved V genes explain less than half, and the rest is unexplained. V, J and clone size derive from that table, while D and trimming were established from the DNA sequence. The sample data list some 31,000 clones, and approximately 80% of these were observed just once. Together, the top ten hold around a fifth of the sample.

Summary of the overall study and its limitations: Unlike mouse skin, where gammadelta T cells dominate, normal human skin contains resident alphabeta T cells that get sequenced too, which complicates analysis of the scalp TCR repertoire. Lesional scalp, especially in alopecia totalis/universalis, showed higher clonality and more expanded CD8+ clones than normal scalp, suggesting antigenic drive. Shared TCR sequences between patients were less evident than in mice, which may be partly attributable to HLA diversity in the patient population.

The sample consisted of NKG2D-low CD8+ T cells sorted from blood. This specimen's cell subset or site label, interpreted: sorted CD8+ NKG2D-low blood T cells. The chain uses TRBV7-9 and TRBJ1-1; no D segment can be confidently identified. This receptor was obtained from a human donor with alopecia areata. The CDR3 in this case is CALVKANTEAFF. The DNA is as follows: TGTGCCCTCGTTAAAGCGAACACTGAAGCTTTCTTT.